A single sample is the source of the 10 T cell receptor beta chains below, sequenced in a study of shared clonotypes between healthy human individuals. This table comes from immunoSEQ multiplex PCR, and its TCRdb copy is limited to in-frame clones, with some not included. The data hold about 580,000 clones, with roughly 98% observed a single time. Naive CD8 cells lacked CD45RO and underwent positive selection for CCR7, leaving out terminally differentiated effector memory CD45RA+ cells. Sequenced input: naive CD8+ T cells sorted from blood. These receptor sequences come from a man aged 25 to 40 in good health.

This sequence joins TRBV13 and TRBJ2-5; D unresolved. The CDR3 runs to 14 residues. CDR1 and CDR2 (germline): PRHDT, FYEKMQ (reference sequence). Trimming pared 2 bases from V and 2 bases from J, leaving 9 bases between. CDR3 in DNA: TGTGCCAGCAGCTTACCGTCAGAACAAGAGACCCAGTACTTC. Translating it yields CASSLPSEQETQYF.

The genes are TRBV5-1 and TRBJ2-3; 15 bases are a match to TRBD2. The CDR3 extends over 15 amino acids. Looked up from germline, CDR1 is SGHRS and CDR2 is YFSETQ. V trimming: 5 bases; J trimming: 6 bases; junction bases outside the gene matches: 4. The CDR3 nucleotides are TGCGCCAGCAGGAGGACTAGCGGGAGGGAGGATACGCAGTATTTT. Translation gives CASRRTSGREDTQYF.

V is TRBV27 and J is TRBJ1-5, with 10 bases that match TRBD1. Germline assignment: CDR1 MNHEY and CDR2 SMNVEV (reference sequence). The V segment lost 6 bases and the J segment 0 bases; nucleotides outside the gene matches: 8. This CDR3 is built from 17 residues. This chain's CDR3 is CASSPGQGTHSNQPQHF. The CDR3 bases are TGTGCCAGCAGCCCGGGACAGGGGACCCATAGCAATCAGCCCCAGCATTTT.

The J gene is TRBJ2-3, the V gene TRBV2, with D uncertain. The V end lost 2 bases, the J end lost 0 bases, and 12 bases lay between the germline ends. The CDR3 has 16 amino acids. Germline-derived CDR1 and CDR2 are SNHLY and FYNNEI. The CDR3 bases are TGTGCCAGCAGTGAAAGTTGGCCTCCTAGCACAGATACGCAGTATTTT. Translating it yields CASSESWPPSTDTQYF. Supplemented by reference TRBV2 and TRBJ2-3, the full variable domain reads EPEVTQTPSHQVTQMGQEVILRCVPISNHLYFYWYRQILGQKVEFLVSFYNNEISEKSEIFDDQFSVERPDGSNFTLKIRSTKLEDSAMYFCASSESWPPSTDTQYFGPGTRLTVL.

This clone was detected only once. J is TRBJ1-4 and V is TRBV15; 11 nucleotides line up with TRBD1. This CDR3 comprises 14 residues. Germline CDR1 is LNHNV and CDR2 is YYDKDF (reference sequence). V was pared by 6 bases and J by 7 bases, with 4 bases of the junction left unmatched. CDR3 sequence: CATRTGTGGEKLFF. The DNA of the CDR3 is TGTGCCACCAGAACCGGGACAGGGGGTGAAAAACTGTTTTTT.

V is TRBV7-8 and J is TRBJ2-1; 8 bases map to TRBD2. The CDR3 totals 15 residues. The germline V gene has CDR1 SGHVS and CDR2 FQNEAQ. V lost 3 bases, J lost 4 bases, and 5 bases stayed unmatched. The CDR3 protein is CASSFRGGKYNEQFF. The DNA for the CDR3 is TGTGCCAGCAGCTTCCGGGGGGGGAAATACAATGAGCAGTTCTTC.

This clone appeared once. The chain links TRBV14 to TRBJ2-4, with a tentative D call TRBD2 (6 bases). The CDR3 loop spans 17 amino acids. Trimming cost V 1 base and J 2 bases, with 15 bases left between them. Germline V gene lookup returns CDR1 SGHDN and CDR2 FVKESK. The CDR3 sequence: CASSQAPGSATKNIQYF. The CDR3, as DNA: TGTGCCAGCAGCCAAGCCCCCGGGAGCGCGACCAAAAACATTCAGTACTTC.

V gene TRBV27 combines with J gene TRBJ2-7; perhaps D is TRBD1 or TRBD2 (6 bases each). Trimming cost V 11 bases and J 3 bases, with 20 bases left between them. Germline V gene lookup returns CDR1 MNHEY and CDR2 SMNVEV (reference sequence). This CDR3 has 14 amino acids. DNA of the CDR3: TGTGCCGTAGCTAGGGGGGCAGCGAGCTACGAGCAGTACTTC. It specifies CAVARGAASYEQYF.

The chain employs TRBV7-9 and TRBJ1-4; D not certain. The CDR3 has 15 residues. The germline V gene has CDR1 SEHNR and CDR2 FQNEAQ (reference sequence). The V gene lost 5 bases and the J gene lost 0 bases, with 10 bases spanning the gap. This CDR3 reads CASSPSVTTNEKLFF. In DNA, the CDR3 is TGTGCCAGCAGCCCCTCGGTGACAACTAATGAAAAACTGTTTTTT.

The chain has TRBV13 and TRBJ2-7, with TRBD2 identical over 10 bases. The CDR3 sequence is 15 residues long. Germline CDR1 and CDR2: PRHDT and FYEKMQ (reference sequence). The V gene end was trimmed by 4 bases and the J gene end by 2 bases; junction bases not matched to a gene: 5. CDR3 bases: TGTGCCAGCAGCTCCGAACTAGCGGGGCCCTACGAGCAGTACTTC. Protein product: CASSSELAGPYEQYF.